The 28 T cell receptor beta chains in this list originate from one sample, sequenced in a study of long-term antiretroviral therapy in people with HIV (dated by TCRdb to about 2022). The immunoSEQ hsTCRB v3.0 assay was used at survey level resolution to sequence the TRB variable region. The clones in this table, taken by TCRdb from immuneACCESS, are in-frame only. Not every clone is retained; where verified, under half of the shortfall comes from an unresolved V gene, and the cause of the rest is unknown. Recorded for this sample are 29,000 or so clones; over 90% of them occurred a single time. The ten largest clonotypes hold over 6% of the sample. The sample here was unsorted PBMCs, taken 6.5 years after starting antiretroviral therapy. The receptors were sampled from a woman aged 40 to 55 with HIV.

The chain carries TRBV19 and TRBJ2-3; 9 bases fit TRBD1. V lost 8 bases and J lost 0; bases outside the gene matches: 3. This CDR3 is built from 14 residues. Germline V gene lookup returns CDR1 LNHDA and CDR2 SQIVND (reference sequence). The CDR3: CASGQGSSTDTQYF. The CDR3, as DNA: TGTGCCAGTGGACAGGGGTCTAGCACAGATACGCAGTATTTT. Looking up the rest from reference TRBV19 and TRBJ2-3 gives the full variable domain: DGGITQSPKYLFRKEGQNVTLSCEQNLNHDAMYWYRQDPGQGLRLIYYSQIVNDFQKGDIAEGYSVSREKKESFPLTVTSAQKNPTAFYLCASGQGSSTDTQYFGPGTRLTVL.

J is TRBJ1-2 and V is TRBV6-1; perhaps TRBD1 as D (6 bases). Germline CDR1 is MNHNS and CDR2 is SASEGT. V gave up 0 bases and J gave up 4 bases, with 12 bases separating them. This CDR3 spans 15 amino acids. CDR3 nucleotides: TGTGCCAGCAGTGAAGCAGCCACAGGGAGCTATGGCTACACCTTC. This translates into CASSEAATGSYGYTF.

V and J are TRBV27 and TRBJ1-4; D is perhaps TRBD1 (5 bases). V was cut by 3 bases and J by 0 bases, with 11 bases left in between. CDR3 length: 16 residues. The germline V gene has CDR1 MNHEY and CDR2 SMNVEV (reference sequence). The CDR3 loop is CASSFLRGATNEKLFF. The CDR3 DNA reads TGTGCCAGCAGTTTTTTGAGGGGCGCAACTAATGAAAAACTGTTTTTT.

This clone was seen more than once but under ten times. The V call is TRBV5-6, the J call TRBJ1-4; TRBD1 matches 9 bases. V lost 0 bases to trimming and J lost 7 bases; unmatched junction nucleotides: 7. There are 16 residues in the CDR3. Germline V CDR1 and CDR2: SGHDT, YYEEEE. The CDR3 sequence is CASSLGNRGQGEKLFF. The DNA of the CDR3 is TGTGCCAGCAGCTTGGGAAACAGGGGGCAGGGTGAAAAACTGTTTTTT.

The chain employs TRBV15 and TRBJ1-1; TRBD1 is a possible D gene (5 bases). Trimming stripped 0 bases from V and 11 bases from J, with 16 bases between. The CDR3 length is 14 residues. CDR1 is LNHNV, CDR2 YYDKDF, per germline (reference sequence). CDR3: CATSRDQAAKGAFF. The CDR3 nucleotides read TGTGCCACCAGCAGAGATCAGGCGGCTAAGGGGGCTTTCTTT.

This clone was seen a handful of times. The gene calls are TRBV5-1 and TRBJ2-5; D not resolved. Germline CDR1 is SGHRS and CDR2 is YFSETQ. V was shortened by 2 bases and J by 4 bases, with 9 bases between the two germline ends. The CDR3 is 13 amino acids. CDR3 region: CASSLTVRETQYF. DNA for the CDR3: TGCGCCAGCAGCTTAACAGTCCGAGAGACCCAGTACTTC. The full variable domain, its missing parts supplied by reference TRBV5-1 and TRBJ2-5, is KAGVTQTPRYLIKTRGQQVTLSCSPISGHRSVSWYQQTPGQGLQFLFEYFSETQRNKGNFPGRFSGRQFSNSRSEMNVSTLELGDSALYLCASSLTVRETQYFGPGTRLLVL.

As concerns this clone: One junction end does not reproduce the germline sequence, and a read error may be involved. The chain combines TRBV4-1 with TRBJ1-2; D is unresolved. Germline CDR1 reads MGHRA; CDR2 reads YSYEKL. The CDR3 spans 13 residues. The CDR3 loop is CASSQDRSATSRF. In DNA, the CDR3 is TGCGCCAGCAGCCAAGATAGGTCCGCGACTTCACGCTTC.

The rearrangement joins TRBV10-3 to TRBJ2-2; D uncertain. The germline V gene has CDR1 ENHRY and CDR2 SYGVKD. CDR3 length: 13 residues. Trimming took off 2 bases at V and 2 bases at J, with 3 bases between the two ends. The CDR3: CAISEGNTGELFF. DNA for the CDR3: TGTGCCATCAGTGAGGGAAACACCGGGGAGCTGTTTTTT.

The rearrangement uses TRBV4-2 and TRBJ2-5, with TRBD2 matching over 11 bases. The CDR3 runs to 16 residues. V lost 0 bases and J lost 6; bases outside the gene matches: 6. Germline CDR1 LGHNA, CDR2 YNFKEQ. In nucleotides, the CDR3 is TGTGCCAGCAGCCAAGATTCGGCTAGCGGGGGGCAGACCCAGTACTTC. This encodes CASSQDSASGGQTQYF.

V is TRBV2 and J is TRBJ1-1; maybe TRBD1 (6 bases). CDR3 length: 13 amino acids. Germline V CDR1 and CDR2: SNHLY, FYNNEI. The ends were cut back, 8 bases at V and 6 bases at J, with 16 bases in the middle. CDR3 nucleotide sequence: TGTGCCAGCGGTCCGACAGGAGCTTCTGAAGCTTTCTTT. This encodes CASGPTGASEAFF.

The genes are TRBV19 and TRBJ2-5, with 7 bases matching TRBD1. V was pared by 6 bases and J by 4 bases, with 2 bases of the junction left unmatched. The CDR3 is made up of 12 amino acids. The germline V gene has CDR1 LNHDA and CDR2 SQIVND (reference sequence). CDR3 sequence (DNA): TGTGCCAGTAGCGAGGGGGCAGAGACCCAGTACTTC. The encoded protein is CASSEGAETQYF. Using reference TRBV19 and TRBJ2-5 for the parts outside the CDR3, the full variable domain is DGGITQSPKYLFRKEGQNVTLSCEQNLNHDAMYWYRQDPGQGLRLIYYSQIVNDFQKGDIAEGYSVSREKKESFPLTVTSAQKNPTAFYLCASSEGAETQYFGPGTRLLVL.

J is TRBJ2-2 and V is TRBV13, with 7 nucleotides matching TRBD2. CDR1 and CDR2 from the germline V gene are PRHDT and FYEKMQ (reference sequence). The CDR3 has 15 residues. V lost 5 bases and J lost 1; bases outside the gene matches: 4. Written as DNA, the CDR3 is TGTGCCAGCAGCGGCCAGCGGGAGAACACCGGGGAGCTGTTTTTT. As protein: CASSGQRENTGELFF.

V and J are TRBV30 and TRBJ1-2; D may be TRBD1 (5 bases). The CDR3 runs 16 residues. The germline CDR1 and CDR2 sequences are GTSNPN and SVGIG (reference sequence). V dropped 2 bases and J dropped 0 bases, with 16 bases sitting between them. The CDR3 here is CAWSLGTSRANYGYTF. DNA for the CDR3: TGTGCCTGGAGTTTAGGGACTTCCCGAGCTAACTATGGCTACACCTTC.

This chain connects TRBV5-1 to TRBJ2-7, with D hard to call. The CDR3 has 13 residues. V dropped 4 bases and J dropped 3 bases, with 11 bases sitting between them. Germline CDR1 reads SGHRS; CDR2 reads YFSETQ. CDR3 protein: CASSPQKVYEQYF. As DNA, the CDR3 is TGCGCCAGCAGCCCCCAAAAGGTCTACGAGCAGTACTTC.

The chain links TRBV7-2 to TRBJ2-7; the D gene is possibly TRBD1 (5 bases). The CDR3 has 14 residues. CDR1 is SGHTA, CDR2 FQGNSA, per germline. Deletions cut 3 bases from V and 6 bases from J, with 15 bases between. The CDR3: CASSFIVQGREQYF. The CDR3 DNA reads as TGTGCCAGCAGCTTCATAGTGCAGGGCCGCGAGCAGTACTTC.

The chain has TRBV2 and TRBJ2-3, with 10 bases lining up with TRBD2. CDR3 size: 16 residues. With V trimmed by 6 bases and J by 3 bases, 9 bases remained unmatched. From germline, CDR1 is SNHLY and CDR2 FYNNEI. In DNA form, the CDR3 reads TGTGCCAGCAGACGAAGGGGGACTAGCGTAACAGATACGCAGTATTTT. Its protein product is CASRRRGTSVTDTQYF.

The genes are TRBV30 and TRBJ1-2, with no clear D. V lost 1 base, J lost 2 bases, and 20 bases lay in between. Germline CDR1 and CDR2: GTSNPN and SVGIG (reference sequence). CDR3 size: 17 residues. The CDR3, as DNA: TGTGCCTGGAGTGCTTTCTCTCTTACAGCTAAAAACTATGGCTACACCTTC. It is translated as CAWSAFSLTAKNYGYTF.

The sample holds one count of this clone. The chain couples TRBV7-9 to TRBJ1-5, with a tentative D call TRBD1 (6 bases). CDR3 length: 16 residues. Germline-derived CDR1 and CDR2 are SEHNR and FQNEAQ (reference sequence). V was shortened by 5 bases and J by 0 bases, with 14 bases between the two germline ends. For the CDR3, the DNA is TGTGCCAGCAGCCCCCCAGGGGAGAGTAGCAATCAGCCCCAGCATTTT. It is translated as CASSPPGESSNQPQHF.

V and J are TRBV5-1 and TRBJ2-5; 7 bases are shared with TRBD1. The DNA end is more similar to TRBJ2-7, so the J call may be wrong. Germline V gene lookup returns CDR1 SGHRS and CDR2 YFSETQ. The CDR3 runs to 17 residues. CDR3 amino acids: CASSLGGGTGASYEQYF. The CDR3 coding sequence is TGCGCCAGCAGCTTGGGAGGAGGAACAGGGGCATCCTACGAGCAGTACTTC.

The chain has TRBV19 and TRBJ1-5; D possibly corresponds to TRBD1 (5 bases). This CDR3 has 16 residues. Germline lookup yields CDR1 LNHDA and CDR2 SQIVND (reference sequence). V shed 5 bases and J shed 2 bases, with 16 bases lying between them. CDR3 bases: TGTGCCAGTAGTTATATTGGGGGTAGTGGCAATCAGCCCCAGCATTTT. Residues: CASSYIGGSGNQPQHF. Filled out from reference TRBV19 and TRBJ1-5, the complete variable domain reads DGGITQSPKYLFRKEGQNVTLSCEQNLNHDAMYWYRQDPGQGLRLIYYSQIVNDFQKGDIAEGYSVSREKKESFPLTVTSAQKNPTAFYLCASSYIGGSGNQPQHFGDGTRLSIL.

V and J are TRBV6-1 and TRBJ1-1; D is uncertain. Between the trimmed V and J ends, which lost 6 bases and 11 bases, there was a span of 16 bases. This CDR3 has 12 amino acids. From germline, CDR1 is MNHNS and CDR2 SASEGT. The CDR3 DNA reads TGTGCCAGCAGACTTGGGCGTCTTGGGGCTTTCTTT. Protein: CASRLGRLGAFF.

The CDR3 here is CASTLGQGAYGYTF. CDR3 DNA: TGTGCCAGCACGCTTGGACAGGGGGCATATGGCTACACCTTC. The V and J genes are TRBV9 and TRBJ1-2; TRBD1 matches 11 bases. Germline-derived CDR1 and CDR2 are SGDLS and YYNGEE. With 6 bases clipped from V and 5 bases from J, the junction kept 6 bases outside the gene matches. The CDR3 totals 14 residues.

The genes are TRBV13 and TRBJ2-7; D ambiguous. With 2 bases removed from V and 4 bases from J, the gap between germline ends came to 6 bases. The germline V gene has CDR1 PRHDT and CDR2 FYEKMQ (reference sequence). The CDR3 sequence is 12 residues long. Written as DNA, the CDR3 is TGTGCCAGCAGCTTAAGTGGTTACGAGCAGTACTTC. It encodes CASSLSGYEQYF.

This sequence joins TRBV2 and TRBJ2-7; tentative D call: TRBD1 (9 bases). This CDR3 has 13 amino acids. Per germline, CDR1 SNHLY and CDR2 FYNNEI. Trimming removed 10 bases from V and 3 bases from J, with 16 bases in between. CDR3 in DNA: TGTGCCATCGCGGGGGGACAGGGCTACGAGCAGTACTTC. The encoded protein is CAIAGGQGYEQYF.

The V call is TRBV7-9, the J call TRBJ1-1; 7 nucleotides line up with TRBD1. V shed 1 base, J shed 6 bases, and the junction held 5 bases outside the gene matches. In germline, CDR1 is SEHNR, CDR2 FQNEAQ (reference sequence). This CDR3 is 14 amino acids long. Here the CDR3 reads CASSLVPTGPEAFF. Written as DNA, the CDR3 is TGTGCCAGCAGCTTAGTTCCGACAGGGCCTGAAGCTTTCTTT. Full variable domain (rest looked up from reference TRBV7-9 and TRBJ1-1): DTGVSQNPRHKITKRGQNVTFRCDPISEHNRLYWYRQTLGQGPEFLTYFQNEAQLEKSRLLSDRFSAERPKGSFSTLEIQRTEQGDSAMYLCASSLVPTGPEAFFGQGTRLTVV.

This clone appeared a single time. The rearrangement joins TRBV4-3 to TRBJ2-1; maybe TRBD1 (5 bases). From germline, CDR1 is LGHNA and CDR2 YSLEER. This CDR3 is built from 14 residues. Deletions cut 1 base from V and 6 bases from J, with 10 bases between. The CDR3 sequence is CASSQGGLGNEQFF. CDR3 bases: TGCGCCAGCAGCCAAGGGGGCTTGGGCAATGAGCAGTTCTTC.

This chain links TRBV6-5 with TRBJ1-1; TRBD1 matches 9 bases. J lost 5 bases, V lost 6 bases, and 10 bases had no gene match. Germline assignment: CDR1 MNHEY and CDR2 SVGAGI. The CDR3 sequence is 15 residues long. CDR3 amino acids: CASRGVDRGNTEAFF. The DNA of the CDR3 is TGTGCCAGCAGAGGGGTTGACAGGGGGAATACTGAAGCTTTCTTT.

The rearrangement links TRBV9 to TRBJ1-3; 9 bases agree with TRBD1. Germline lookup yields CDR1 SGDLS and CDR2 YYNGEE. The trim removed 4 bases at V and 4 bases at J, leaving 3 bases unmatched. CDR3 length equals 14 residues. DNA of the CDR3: TGTGCCAGCAGCACGACAGGGGGAGGAAACACCATATATTTT. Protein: CASSTTGGGNTIYF.